This entry lists 2 T cell receptor beta chains sequenced from one sample in a study of shared clonotypes between healthy human individuals. Assay: immunoSEQ multiplex PCR; the TCRdb copy retains only in-frame clones and omits some. The data show roughly 1,500,000 clones, around 98% seen once. The specimen was naive CD4+ T cells sorted from blood. Described subset: CD45RA+ positively selected. These receptors were obtained from a young man in good health.

This chain links TRBV28 with TRBJ2-5; 9 bases are shared with TRBD2. The CDR3 has 15 residues. From germline, CDR1 is MDHEN and CDR2 SYDVKM. The V gene end was trimmed by 6 bases and the J gene end by 2 bases; junction bases not matched to a gene: 7. The chain's CDR3 is CASRLSGRKQETQYF. The CDR3 DNA is TGTGCCAGCAGACTAAGCGGGAGGAAGCAAGAGACCCAGTACTTC.

This clone came up once. This sequence joins TRBV2 and TRBJ1-3, with D unresolved. The germline gives CDR1 SNHLY, CDR2 FYNNEI. The CDR3 contains 14 residues. V was pared by 1 base and J by 4 bases, with 8 bases between. The CDR3 region has the DNA TGTGCCAGCAGTGAAGACGCCTTGGGAAACACCATATATTTT. Amino acids: CASSEDALGNTIYF. Drawing the rest from reference TRBV2 and TRBJ1-3, the complete variable domain is EPEVTQTPSHQVTQMGQEVILRCVPISNHLYFYWYRQILGQKVEFLVSFYNNEISEKSEIFDDQFSVERPDGSNFTLKIRSTKLEDSAMYFCASSEDALGNTIYFGEGSWLTVV.